The rows below give T cell receptor beta chains drawn from one sample of a study of blood T cell repertoires in COVID-19. The assay was immunoSEQ multiplex PCR, and TCRdb's table has in-frame clones only and misses some. The table records over 100,000 clones, about 70% of them present only once. The sequenced sample consisted of peripheral blood. The receptors here all came from a woman in her 70s with acute or convalescent COVID-19. CDR3s include the opening cysteine and the closing phenylalanine or tryptophan. A D gene is named only where the DNA matches it firmly. The size of a clone is reported for some rows only, either as once, few or many, or as a class for expanded clones.

D gene,J gene,V gene,clone size,CDR3 protein,CDR3 DNA
.,TRBJ1-1,TRBV5-1,.,CASNPGQGTEAFF,TGCGCCAGCAACCCAGGTCAGGGGACTGAAGCTTTCTTT
TRBD1,TRBJ1-1,TRBV7-2,.,CASSLYGTGNTEAFF,TGTGCCAGCAGCTTATATGGGACAGGGAACACTGAAGCTTTCTTT
TRBD2,TRBJ2-5,TRBV27,.,CASSLTSGMYQETQYF,TGTGCCAGCAGCTTGACTAGCGGGATGTACCAAGAGACCCAGTACTTC
.,TRBJ1-2,TRBV7-8,.,CASSLTALDGYTF,TGTGCCAGCAGCTTAACTGCACTGGATGGCTACACCTTC
.,TRBJ2-7,TRBV30,.,CAWSTSHTSYEQYF,TGTGCCTGGAGTACATCACATACCTCCTACGAGCAGTACTTC
TRBD1,TRBJ2-3,TRBV6-4,.,CASSESQGATDTQYF,TGTGCCAGCAGTGAGTCGCAGGGGGCTACAGATACGCAGTATTTT
TRBD1,TRBJ1-2,TRBV27,.,CASSLAGTGGNYGYTF,TGTGCCAGCAGTTTAGCCGGGACAGGGGGCAACTATGGCTACACCTTC
.,TRBJ1-3,TRBV9,.,CASSFYGGSGNTIYF,TGTGCCAGCAGCTTCTACGGGGGCTCTGGAAACACCATATATTTT
TRBD2,TRBJ2-2,TRBV18,.,CASSPGLAITGELFF,TGTGCCAGCTCACCGGGACTAGCGATCACCGGGGAGCTGTTTTTT
.,TRBJ1-5,TRBV10-1,few,CASQQGSGQPQHF,TGCGCCAGCCAACAGGGATCCGGGCAGCCCCAGCATTTT
.,TRBJ2-1,TRBV2,.,CASSAVFSYNEQFF,TGTGCCAGCAGTGCGGTTTTCTCCTACAATGAGCAGTTCTTC
TRBD1,TRBJ2-2,TRBV4-3,many,CASSQVMGTGGTGELFF,TGCGCCAGCAGCCAAGTAATGGGGACAGGGGGCACCGGGGAGCTGTTTTTT
TRBD1,TRBJ2-7,TRBV24-1,.,CATKNRGLLEQYF,TGTGCCACTAAAAACAGGGGCCTACTCGAGCAGTACTTC
.,TRBJ2-2,TRBV7-6,.,CASSLQLVTTGELFF,TGTGCCAGCAGCTTGCAACTAGTAACGACCGGGGAGCTGTTTTTT
.,TRBJ2-2,TRBV6-6,.,CASSFELNTGELFF,TGTGCCAGCAGTTTTGAGCTTAACACCGGGGAGCTGTTTTTT
TRBD1,TRBJ1-1,TRBV19,.,CASSIRQGGYTEAFF,TGTGCCAGTAGTATTCGACAGGGAGGATACACTGAAGCTTTCTTT
.,TRBJ2-3,TRBV2,.,CASSRQGSTDTQYF,TGTGCCAGCAGTCGGCAGGGAAGCACAGATACGCAGTATTTT
TRBD1,TRBJ1-1,TRBV28,.,CASSSGQGVNTEAFF,TGTGCCAGCAGTTCCGGACAGGGGGTGAACACTGAAGCTTTCTTT
TRBD1,TRBJ1-2,TRBV7-9,.,CASSLVFRGLSYGYTF,TGTGCCAGCAGCTTAGTTTTCAGGGGGCTGTCCTATGGCTACACCTTC
TRBD1,TRBJ1-6,TRBV28,.,CASSLDRGSYNSPLHF,TGTGCCAGCAGTCTGGACAGGGGCTCCTATAATTCACCCCTCCACTTT
.,TRBJ2-1,TRBV5-1,.,CASSTSSALQNEQFF,TGCGCCAGCAGCACCTCTAGCGCACTACAGAATGAGCAGTTCTTC
TRBD1,TRBJ1-1,TRBV11-3,once,CASSLVKQGAGNTEAFF,TGTGCCAGCAGCTTAGTTAAACAGGGGGCAGGGAACACTGAAGCTTTCTTT
TRBD2,TRBJ2-1,TRBV6-5,once,CATNPSGMVEQFF,TGTGCCACCAACCCTAGCGGGATGGTTGAGCAGTTCTTC
.,TRBJ2-5,TRBV6-5,.,CASSFRGTQYF,TGTGCCAGCAGTTTCCGGGGGACCCAGTACTTC
.,TRBJ2-7,TRBV5-1,.,CASSLPGAGNEQYF,TGCGCCAGCAGCTTGCCAGGGGCAGGGAACGAGCAGTACTTC
.,TRBJ2-1,TRBV6-2/TRBV6-3,.,CASSWTAYNEQFF,TGTGCCAGCAGTTGGACAGCCTACAATGAGCAGTTCTTC
.,TRBJ2-7,TRBV7-2,.,CASSLQGGLEQYF,TGTGCCAGCAGCTTGCAGGGGGGTCTCGAGCAGTACTTC
.,TRBJ1-6,TRBV29-1,.,CSVGRDLNSPLHF,TGCAGCGTTGGCCGGGACTTGAATTCACCCCTCCACTTT
.,TRBJ2-7,TRBV18,few,CASSPGQGTTYEQYF,TGTGCCAGCTCACCAGGGCAGGGTACTACCTACGAGCAGTACTTC
TRBD1,TRBJ1-2,TRBV7-9,.,CASSLKQGAQGYTF,TGTGCCAGCAGCCTCAAACAGGGGGCTCAAGGCTACACCTTC
TRBD1,TRBJ1-6,TRBV5-5,.,CASTKQGQEGSYNSPLHF,TGTGCCAGCACCAAACAAGGACAGGAGGGCTCCTATAATTCACCCCTCCACTTT
.,TRBJ2-5,TRBV2,.,CASSPIQGEGTQYF,TGTGCCAGCAGCCCGATACAGGGCGAAGGGACCCAGTACTTC
.,TRBJ2-7,TRBV24-1,.,CATSPPDSTYEQYF,TGTGCCACCAGCCCCCCTGACAGTACTTACGAGCAGTACTTC
.,TRBJ1-2,TRBV28,.,CASRKPGQGEGYTF,TGTGCCAGCAGAAAACCGGGACAAGGAGAAGGCTACACCTTC
TRBD2,TRBJ2-1,TRBV19,.,CASSTRTSGNHNEQFF,TGTGCCAGTAGTACTCGGACTAGCGGGAATCACAATGAGCAGTTCTTC
TRBD1,TRBJ1-1,TRBV6-1,.,CASSEAGTENTEAFF,TGTGCCAGCAGTGAAGCGGGGACAGAAAACACTGAAGCTTTCTTT
.,TRBJ1-2,TRBV10-3,few,CAMQTEVSYGYTF,TGTGCCATGCAGACAGAGGTCAGCTATGGCTACACCTTC
.,TRBJ1-1,TRBV19,.,CASSWDTSMNTEAFF,TGTGCCAGTAGCTGGGACACCAGCATGAACACTGAAGCTTTCTTT
TRBD1,TRBJ1-3,TRBV19,many,CASSMGTAYSGNTIYF,TGTGCCAGTAGTATGGGGACAGCGTACTCTGGAAACACCATATATTTT
TRBD1,TRBJ1-5,TRBV27,.,CASSPTGQDNQPQHF,TGTGCCAGCAGTCCGACGGGACAGGACAATCAGCCCCAGCATTTT
TRBD1,TRBJ2-1,TRBV10-2,.,CASTSDRGGEQFF,TGCGCCAGCACCAGCGACAGGGGGGGTGAGCAGTTCTTC
TRBD2,TRBJ2-3,TRBV2,few,CASGLAGVTDTQYF,TGTGCCAGCGGGTTAGCGGGAGTCACAGATACGCAGTATTTT
.,TRBJ1-5,TRBV27,.,CASSPSRGYQPQHF,TGTGCCAGCAGTCCGAGCCGCGGTTATCAGCCCCAGCATTTT
TRBD1,TRBJ2-5,TRBV2,few,CASSGVRGLTETQYF,TGTGCCAGCAGTGGGGTCAGGGGGCTCACAGAGACCCAGTACTTC
TRBD2,TRBJ2-7,TRBV6-2/TRBV6-3,.,CASSWTSLYEQYF,TGTGCCAGCAGCTGGACTAGTCTATACGAGCAGTACTTC
.,TRBJ2-2,TRBV10-1,.,CASSDGRGTGELFF,TGCGCCAGCAGTGATGGCAGGGGCACCGGGGAGCTGTTTTTT
.,TRBJ1-2,TRBV5-4,few,CASSLESYGYTF,TGTGCCAGCTCGTTGGAGTCCTATGGCTACACCTTC
TRBD1,TRBJ1-2,TRBV28,few,CASRDRGLGYTF,TGTGCCAGCAGGGACAGGGGTCTGGGCTACACCTTC